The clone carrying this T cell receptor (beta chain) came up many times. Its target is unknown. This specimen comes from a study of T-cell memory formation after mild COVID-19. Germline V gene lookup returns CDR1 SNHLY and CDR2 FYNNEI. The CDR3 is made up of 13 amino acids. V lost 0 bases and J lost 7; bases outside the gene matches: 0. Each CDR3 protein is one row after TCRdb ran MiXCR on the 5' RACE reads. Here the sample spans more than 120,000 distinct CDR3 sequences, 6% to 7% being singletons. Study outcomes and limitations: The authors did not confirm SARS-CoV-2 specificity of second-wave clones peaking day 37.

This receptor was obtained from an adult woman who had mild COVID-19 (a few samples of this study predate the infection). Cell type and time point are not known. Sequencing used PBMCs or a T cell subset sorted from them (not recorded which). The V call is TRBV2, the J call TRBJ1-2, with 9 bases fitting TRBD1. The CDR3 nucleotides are TGTGCCAGCAGTGAAGCGGGACAGGGTGGCTACACCTTC. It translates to CASSEAGQGGYTF. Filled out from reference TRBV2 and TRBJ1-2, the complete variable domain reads EPEVTQTPSHQVTQMGQEVILRCVPISNHLYFYWYRQILGQKVEFLVSFYNNEISEKSEIFDDQFSVERPDGSNFTLKIRSTKLEDSAMYFCASSEAGQGGYTFGSGTRLTVV.